The clone carrying this TCR beta chain was observed a handful of times. At one end, the junction sequence differs from germline, possibly due to a read error. Expressed TCRB transcripts were sequenced because the entire RNA isolate underwent reverse transcription. The method was immunoSEQ multiplex PCR; TCRdb's version includes in-frame clones alone and lacks a portion of them. The top ten clones hold over 1% of a sample with about 220,000 clones, 9.5% to 13% of them seen once. Germline V gene data show CDR1 as KGHSH and CDR2 as LQKENI. The CDR3 consists of 18 residues. The data were obtained in a study of beta chain features in type 1 diabetes.

The rearrangement joins TRBV18 to TRBJ2-7; 11 positions agree with TRBD2. This TCR was sampled from a man aged 18 to 30 in good health. Sequencing used central memory CD4+ T cells from blood. CDR3 sequence: CAISTPPGTSGASHRQYF. Written as DNA, the CDR3 is TGTGCCATCTCAACACCTCCTGGGACTAGCGGAGCATCTCACAGGCAGTACTTC. The full variable domain, completed using reference TRBV18 and TRBJ2-7, is NAGVMQNPRHLVRRRGQEARLRCSPMKGHSHVYWYRQLPEEGLKFMVYLQKENIIDESGMPKERFSAEFPKEGPSILRIQQVVRGDSAAYFCAISTPPGTSGASHRQYFGPGTRLTVT.